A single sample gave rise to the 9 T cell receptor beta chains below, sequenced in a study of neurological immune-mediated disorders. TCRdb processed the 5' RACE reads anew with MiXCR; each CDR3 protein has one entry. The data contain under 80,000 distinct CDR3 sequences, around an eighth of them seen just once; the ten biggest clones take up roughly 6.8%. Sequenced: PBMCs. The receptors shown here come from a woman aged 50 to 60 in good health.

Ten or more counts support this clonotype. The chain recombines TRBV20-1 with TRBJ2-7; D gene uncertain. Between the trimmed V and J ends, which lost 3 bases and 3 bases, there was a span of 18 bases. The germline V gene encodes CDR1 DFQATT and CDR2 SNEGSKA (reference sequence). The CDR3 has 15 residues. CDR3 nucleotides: TGCAGTGCTAGTATAACTGGTCCCGGGCACTACGAGCAGTACTTC. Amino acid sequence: CSASITGPGHYEQYF.

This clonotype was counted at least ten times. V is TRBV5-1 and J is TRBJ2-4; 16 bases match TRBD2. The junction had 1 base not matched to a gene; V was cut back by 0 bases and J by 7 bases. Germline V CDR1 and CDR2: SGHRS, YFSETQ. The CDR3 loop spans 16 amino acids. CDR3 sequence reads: CASSLVGLAGGNIQYF. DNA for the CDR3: TGCGCCAGCAGCTTGGTGGGACTAGCGGGAGGGAACATTCAGTACTTC. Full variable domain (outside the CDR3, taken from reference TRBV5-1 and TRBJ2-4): KAGVTQTPRYLIKTRGQQVTLSCSPISGHRSVSWYQQTPGQGLQFLFEYFSETQRNKGNFPGRFSGRQFSNSRSEMNVSTLELGDSALYLCASSLVGLAGGNIQYFGAGTRLSVL.

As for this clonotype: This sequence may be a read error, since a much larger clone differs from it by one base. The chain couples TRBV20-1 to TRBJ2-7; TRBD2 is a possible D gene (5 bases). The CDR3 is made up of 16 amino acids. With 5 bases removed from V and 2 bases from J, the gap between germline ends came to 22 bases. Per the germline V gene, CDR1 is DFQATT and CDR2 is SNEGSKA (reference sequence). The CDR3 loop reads CSAGRGRAQLAYEQYV. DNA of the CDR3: TGCAGTGCTGGCCGAGGAAGGGCACAACTAGCCTACGAGCAGTACGTC.

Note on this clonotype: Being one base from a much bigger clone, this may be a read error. CDR3 amino acids: CASSTDEQYF. The CDR3 coding sequence is TGTGCCAGCTCAACAGACGAGCAGTACTTC. J is TRBJ2-7 and V is TRBV28; D call uncertain. The CDR3 extends over 10 amino acids. CDR1 and CDR2 from the germline V gene are MDHEN and SYDVKM. V dropped 8 bases and J dropped 5 bases, with 7 bases sitting between them. The entire variable domain, with the rest obtained from reference TRBV28 and TRBJ2-7, is as follows: DVKVTQSSRYLVKRTGEKVFLECVQDMDHENMFWYRQDPGLGLRLIYFSYDVKMKEKGDIPEGYSVSREKKERFSLILESASTNQTSMYLCASSTDEQYFGPGTRLTVT.

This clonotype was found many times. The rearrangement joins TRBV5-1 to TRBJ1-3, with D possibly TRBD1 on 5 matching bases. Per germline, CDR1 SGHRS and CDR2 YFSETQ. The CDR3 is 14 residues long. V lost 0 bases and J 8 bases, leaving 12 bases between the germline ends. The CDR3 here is CASSLDEGRDTIYF. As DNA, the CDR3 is TGCGCCAGCAGCTTGGATGAGGGGAGGGACACCATATATTTT.

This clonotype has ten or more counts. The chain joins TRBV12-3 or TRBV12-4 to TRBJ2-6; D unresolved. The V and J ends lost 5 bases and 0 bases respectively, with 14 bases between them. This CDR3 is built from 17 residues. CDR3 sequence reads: CASSPGPGASGANVLTF. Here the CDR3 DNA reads TGTGCCAGCAGTCCCGGCCCAGGTGCCTCTGGGGCCAACGTCCTGACTTTC.

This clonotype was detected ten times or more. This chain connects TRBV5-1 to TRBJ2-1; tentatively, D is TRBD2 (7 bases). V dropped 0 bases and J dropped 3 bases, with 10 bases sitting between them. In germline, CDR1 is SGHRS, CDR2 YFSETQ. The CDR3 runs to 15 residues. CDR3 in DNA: TGCGCCAGCAGCTTGGGGGGGGGCGGCTACAATGAGCAGTTCTTC. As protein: CASSLGGGGYNEQFF.

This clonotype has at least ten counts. CDR3 bases: TGCAGCGTTGAAGATCGGTCCGGGACAGGCTACGAGCAGTACTTC. Protein sequence: CSVEDRSGTGYEQYF. The genes are TRBV29-1 and TRBJ2-7; TRBD1 matches at 8 bases. Germline V lookup: CDR1 SQVTM, CDR2 ANQGSEA. This CDR3 has 15 amino acids. Trimming at V came to 0 bases and at J to 3 bases, leaving 7 bases not matched to a gene.

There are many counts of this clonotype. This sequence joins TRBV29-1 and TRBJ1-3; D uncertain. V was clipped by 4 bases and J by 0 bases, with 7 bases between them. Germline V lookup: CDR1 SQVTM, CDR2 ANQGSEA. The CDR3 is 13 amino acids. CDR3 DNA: TGCAGCGTTGCCTTCACCTCTGGAAACACCATATATTTT. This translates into CSVAFTSGNTIYF.